The clone carrying this T cell receptor beta chain was picked up many times. The target antigen is unknown. These data are taken from a study of T cell repertoires in cytomegalovirus infection. Findings of the study overall: The ex vivo response was dominated by HLA-C-restricted CMV-specific TCR beta clonotypes.

A single record per CDR3 protein comes from TCRdb applying MiXCR to the reads. The repertoire includes approximately 910,000 distinct CDR3 sequences, roughly 30% of them detected once, and about an eighth sits in the top ten. The input for sequencing was cultured CD8+ T cells from PBMCs, taken from culture after CMV antigen stimulation. This clonotype was sampled from a human donor in good health (CMV status not recorded). Some clones in this sample may be carry-over from other donors' samples.

DNA of the CDR3: TGTGCCAGCAGCCCCGGGACAGGGGAGTATACTGAAGCTTTCTTT. Protein sequence: CASSPGTGEYTEAFF. The chain links TRBV7-6 to TRBJ1-1, with 10 positions matching TRBD1. Unmatched junction bases numbered 8, after V lost 5 bases and J lost 5 bases. There are 15 residues in the CDR3. Germline values: CDR1 SGHVS, CDR2 FNYEAQ. The whole variable domain, remainder taken from reference TRBV7-6 and TRBJ1-1, is GAGVSQSPRYKVTKRGQDVALRCDPISGHVSLYWYRQALGQGPEFLTYFNYEAQQDKSGLPNDRFSAERPEGSISTLTIQRTEQRDSAMYRCASSPGTGEYTEAFFGQGTRLTVV.